This TCR beta chain was captured by sequencing in a study of blood T cell repertoires in COVID-19. As for the study in general: PBMCs, B-cell-depleted T cells, or T cells were the source of the cDNA or gDNA that made up the material.

Cohort allocation depended upon clinical history that participants reported. The CDR3 totals 14 residues. Germline loops: CDR1 LGHNA, CDR2 YNFKEQ. V gave up 1 base and J gave up 9 bases, with 15 bases separating them. Sequencing used immunoSEQ multiplex PCR; TCRdb keeps in-frame clones, though not all of them. The sample lists about 280,000 clones; about four fifths were seen once. The rearrangement uses TRBV4-2 and TRBJ1-1; maybe TRBD1 (5 bases). The receptor's source is a man in his forties who had been exposed to COVID-19. What was sequenced was PBMCs or T cells enriched from blood (not recorded which). The CDR3 sequence: CASSQVRGAGKAFF. DNA for the CDR3: TGTGCCAGCAGCCAAGTTAGGGGTGCAGGGAAAGCTTTCTTT.